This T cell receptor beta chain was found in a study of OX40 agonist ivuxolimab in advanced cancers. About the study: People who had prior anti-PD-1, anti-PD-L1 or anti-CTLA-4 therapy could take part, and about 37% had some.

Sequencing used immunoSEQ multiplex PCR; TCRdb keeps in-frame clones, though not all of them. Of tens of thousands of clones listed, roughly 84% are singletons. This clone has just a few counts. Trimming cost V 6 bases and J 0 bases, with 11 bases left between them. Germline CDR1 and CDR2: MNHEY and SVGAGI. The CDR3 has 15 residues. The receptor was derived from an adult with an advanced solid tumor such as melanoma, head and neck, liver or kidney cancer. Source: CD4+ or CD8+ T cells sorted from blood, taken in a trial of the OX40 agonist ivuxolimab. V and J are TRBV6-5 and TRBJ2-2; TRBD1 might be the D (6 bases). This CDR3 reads CASRQQGANTGELFF. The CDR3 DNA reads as TGTGCCAGCAGACAACAGGGAGCGAACACCGGGGAGCTGTTTTTT.